This TCR beta chain appears in the sequencing data of a study of identical twins. Study findings and constraints: Beta out-of-frame sequences showed weaker excess twin sharing. Compared with unrelated sharing, twin-shared out-of-frame alpha sequences had more low-probability sequences. Interpretation of the results relied on cross-sectional statistical analysis and not on following the same donors.

V was clipped by 1 base and J by 1 base; unmatched bases: 12. CDR1 and CDR2 (germline): DFQATT, SNEGSKA (reference sequence). The CDR3 spans 19 residues. About this clonotype itself: The antigen remains undetermined.

TCRdb passed the 5' RACE reads through MiXCR, listing each CDR3 protein once. This sample has under 250,000 distinct CDR3 sequences, with roughly 7.5% found just once. These data are also associated with another study on yellow fever vaccine responses in identical twins. That source reports: On the reported evidence, twins' vaccine T cell responses seemed partly convergent and partly personalized.

The sequencing sample was made of CD8+ T cells sorted from blood. The clonotype was recovered from a woman between 18 and 30 years old in good health. The chain joins TRBV20-1 to TRBJ2-5, with 13 bases fitting TRBD2. The DNA for the CDR3 is TGCAGTGCTAGAGGCAAGACTAGCGGGGGGCAGATGGGCCAAGAGACCCAGTACTTC. This gives the protein CSARGKTSGGQMGQETQYF.